The clone carrying this T cell receptor beta chain was detected many times. The antigen is undetermined. The sample belongs to a study of CD8 T cells in ankylosing spondylitis. The CDR3 has 12 amino acids. CDR1 SEHNR and CDR2 FQNEAQ come from the germline V gene (reference sequence). The V end was cut by 1 base, the J end by 9 bases, with 7 bases between. Using quantitative 5'-RACE with molecular barcodes, the authors made TCR beta libraries. TCRdb analysed the 5' RACE reads with MiXCR anew, one entry per CDR3 protein. The data show about 750,000 distinct CDR3 sequences, with under 20% seen just once and under 20% held by the top ten. General study results and limits: In ankylosing spondylitis blood, a motif of roughly 8 highly homologous TCR beta variants appeared characteristic. From matched ankylosing spondylitis synovial fluid, disease-linked clones were reportedly recovered at significantly enriched levels. Disease-linked clones were CD8+ and relatively rare in peripheral blood.

The chain employs TRBV7-9 and TRBJ1-5; D is unclear. The sequencing sample was made of blood, either unsorted or a sorted T cell fraction (not recorded which). This sequence originates from a male donor with ankylosing spondylitis. The CDR3 DNA reads as TGTGCCAGCAGCTTAGGAGAGGGGCCCCAGCATTTT. It codes for CASSLGEGPQHF.